This T cell receptor (beta chain) came from a study of response to subunit inactivated influenza vaccine. TCRdb reanalysed the RT-PCR reads using MiXCR and keeps one entry per CDR3 protein. The profile shows under 950,000 distinct CDR3 sequences, approximately 21% of them singletons. The V gene end was trimmed by 2 bases and the J gene end by 3 bases; junction bases not matched to a gene: 9. This CDR3 contains 16 residues. The V gene's germline CDR1 is MDHEN and CDR2 SYDVKM. Source: PBMCs from blood, taken 5 to 6 days after vaccination. V is TRBV28 and J is TRBJ2-7; 8 bases map to TRBD2. This sequence was found in a man over 45 who received an inactivated influenza vaccine. The CDR3: CASSLLRSGGLYEQYF. The CDR3 nucleotides read TGTGCCAGCAGTTTACTTCGGAGCGGGGGTCTCTACGAGCAGTACTTC.